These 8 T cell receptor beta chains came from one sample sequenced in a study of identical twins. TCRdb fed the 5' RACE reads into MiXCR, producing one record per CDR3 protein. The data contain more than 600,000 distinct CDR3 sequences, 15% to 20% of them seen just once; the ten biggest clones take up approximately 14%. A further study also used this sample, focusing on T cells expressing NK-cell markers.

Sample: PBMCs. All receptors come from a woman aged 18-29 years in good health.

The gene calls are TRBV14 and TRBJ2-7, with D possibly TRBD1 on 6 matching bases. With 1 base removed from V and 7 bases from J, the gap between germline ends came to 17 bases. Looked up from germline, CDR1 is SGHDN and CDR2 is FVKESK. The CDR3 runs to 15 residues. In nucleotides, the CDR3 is TGTGCCAGCAGCCAAGGGGACACCCCTTTGGGAGAGCAGTACTTC. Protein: CASSQGDTPLGEQYF.

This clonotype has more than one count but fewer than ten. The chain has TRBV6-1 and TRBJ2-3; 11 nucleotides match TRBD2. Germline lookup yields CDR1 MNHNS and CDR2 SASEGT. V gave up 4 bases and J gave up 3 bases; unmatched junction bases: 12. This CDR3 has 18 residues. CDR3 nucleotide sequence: TGTGCCAGCAGTGGACGCCCGATTAGCGGGGGGGCAACAGATACGCAGTATTTT. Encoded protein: CASSGRPISGGATDTQYF.

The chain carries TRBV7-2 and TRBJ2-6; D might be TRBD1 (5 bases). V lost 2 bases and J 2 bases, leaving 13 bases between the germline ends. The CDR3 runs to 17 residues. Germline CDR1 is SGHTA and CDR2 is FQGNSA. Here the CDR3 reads CASSLQGPLTGANVLTF. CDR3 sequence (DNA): TGTGCCAGCAGCTTACAGGGCCCTCTCACTGGGGCCAACGTCCTGACTTTC.

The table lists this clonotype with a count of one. The CDR3 nucleotides are TGTGCCAGCAGCAAAGGGGGGGGTGGGGGTAACTATGGCTACACCTTC. Translation gives CASSKGGGGGNYGYTF. The chain joins TRBV21-1 to TRBJ1-2; the D call TRBD1 from the table was never checked on the DNA. TRBV21-1 has pseudogene status. This CDR3 is built from 16 residues.

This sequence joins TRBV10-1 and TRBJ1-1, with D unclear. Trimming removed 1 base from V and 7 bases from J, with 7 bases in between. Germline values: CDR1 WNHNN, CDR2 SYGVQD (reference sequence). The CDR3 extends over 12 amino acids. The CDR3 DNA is TGCGCCAGCAGTGAGTGGGGTAGTGAAGCTTTCTTT. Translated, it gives CASSEWGSEAFF.

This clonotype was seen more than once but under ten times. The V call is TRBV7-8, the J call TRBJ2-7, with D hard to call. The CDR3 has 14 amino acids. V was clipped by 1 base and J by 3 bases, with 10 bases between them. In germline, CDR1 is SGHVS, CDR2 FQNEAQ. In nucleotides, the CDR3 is TGTGCCAGCAGCTTAGACAGACTCGGCTACGAGCAGTACTTC. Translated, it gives CASSLDRLGYEQYF.

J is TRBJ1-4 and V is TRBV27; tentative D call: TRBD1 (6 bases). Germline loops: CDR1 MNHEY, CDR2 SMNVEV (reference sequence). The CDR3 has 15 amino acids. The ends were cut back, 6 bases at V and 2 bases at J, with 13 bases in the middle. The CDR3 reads CASSLDSTTNEKLFF. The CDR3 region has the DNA TGTGCCAGCAGCCTGGACAGTACTACTAATGAAAAACTGTTTTTT.

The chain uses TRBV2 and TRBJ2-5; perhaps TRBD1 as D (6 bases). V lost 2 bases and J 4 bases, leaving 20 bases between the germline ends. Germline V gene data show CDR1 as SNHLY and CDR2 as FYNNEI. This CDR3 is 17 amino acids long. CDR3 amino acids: CASSEMRSAQGTETQYF. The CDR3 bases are TGTGCCAGCAGTGAAATGCGGTCCGCACAGGGAACAGAGACCCAGTACTTC.